These T cell receptor beta chains were read from a single sample in a study of blood T cells in healthy people across ages. TCRdb redid the calling of the 5' RACE reads with MiXCR, one entry per CDR3 protein. The sample contains 1.2 million to 1.5 million distinct CDR3 sequences, 59% of which appear only once. Sequencing input: blood. The receptor set was obtained from a man between 18 and 35 years old in good health. CDR3s include the opening cysteine and the closing phenylalanine or tryptophan. D genes are given only for firm matches. The size field is filled for only some rows; it gives once, few, many or a size class.

TRBV9	TRBJ2-7	TRBD1	few	TGTGCCAGCAGCCCATTAATCCCCGGACAGGGGCAAAGATCCTACGAGCAGTACTTC	CASSPLIPGQGQRSYEQYF
TRBV29-1	TRBJ1-1	.	.	TGCAGGGGTGTGGGAGCGGACACTGAAGCTTTCTTT	CRGVGADTEAFF
TRBV28	TRBJ1-2	.	once	TGTGCCAGCAAAGGGGGTCTGAATGACTACACCTTC	CASKGGLNDYTF
TRBV4-1	TRBJ1-2	TRBD1	.	TGCGCCAGCAGCCAAGGCCCTGAAGGGGGCGGAGGCTACACCTTC	CASSQGPEGGGGYTF
TRBV10-3	TRBJ2-7	.	.	TGTGCCATCAGTGATGGAGGGGGGGCTAGCTCCTACGAGCAGTACTTC	CAISDGGGASSYEQYF
TRBV18	TRBJ2-3	.	.	TGTGCCAGCTCACCACTAATAGTCACAGATACGCAGTATTTT	CASSPLIVTDTQYF
TRBV20-1	TRBJ2-3	TRBD2	.	TGCAGTGCTAGAGATGGAGCTAGCGGGGGGTTCCCCAGCACAGATACGCAGTATTTT	CSARDGASGGFPSTDTQYF
TRBV6-1	TRBJ1-1	TRBD1	.	TGTGCCAGCAGCCCCATCACAGGGGGCAACACTGAAGCTTTCTTT	CASSPITGGNTEAFF
TRBV12-3/TRBV12-4	TRBJ2-3	.	.	TGTGCCAGCAGTTTCAGCGGGCCGGCAGAGGATACGCAGTATTTT	CASSFSGPAEDTQYF
TRBV20-1	TRBJ2-3	.	few	TGCAGTGCTCCCCGCCAAGATACGCAGTATTTT	CSAPRQDTQYF
TRBV20-1	TRBJ2-7	TRBD1	.	TGCAGTGCTAGTGCAGGACAGGGGGCGCGCTACGAGCAGTACTTC	CSASAGQGARYEQYF
TRBV4-1	TRBJ2-5	TRBD2	few	TGCGCCAGCAGCCAACCGGCAGGGAGGGGTCAAGAGACCCAGTACTTC	CASSQPAGRGQETQYF
TRBV4-1	TRBJ2-3	.	.	TGCGCCAGCAGCCGGGGAACCGGGTGCCCTAGCACAGATACGCAGTATTTT	CASSRGTGCPSTDTQYF
TRBV2	TRBJ2-7	.	.	TGTGCCAGCGAGACGGGGGCGTCCTACGAGCAGTACTTC	CASETGASYEQYF
TRBV7-9	TRBJ2-3	.	.	TGTGCCAGCTGGGAAGATACGCAGTATTTT	CASWEDTQYF
TRBV29-1	TRBJ2-7	.	few	TGCAGCGCCACGAGGGGAAACGAGCAGTACTTC	CSATRGNEQYF
TRBV29-1	TRBJ1-6	.	once	TGCAGCGTTGAGGAGACAGCAAATTCACCCCTCCACTTT	CSVEETANSPLHF
TRBV20-1	TRBJ1-1	.	.	TGCAGTGCTAAGCAACCCCGTGAAGCTTTCTTT	CSAKQPREAFF
TRBV7-2	TRBJ2-7	TRBD1	.	TGTGCCAGCAGCTTTAAGGGGGCTGACATTCACCCCTACGAGCAGTACTTC	CASSFKGADIHPYEQYF
TRBV27	TRBJ2-7	TRBD2	few	TGTGCCAGCAGTATACGGACTAGCGTCTCCTACGAGCAGTACTTC	CASSIRTSVSYEQYF
TRBV28	TRBJ2-1	.	.	TGTGCCAGCAGTACTCTACTTGGGAGGGAGCAGTTCTTC	CASSTLLGREQFF
TRBV7-2	TRBJ1-1	.	.	TGTGCCAGCAGCTTAGCGGGCAACTTGAACACTGAAGCTTTCTTT	CASSLAGNLNTEAFF